This T cell receptor beta chain was obtained from a study of identical twins. Remarks on this clonotype: A read error may explain this, as a much larger clone is one base away.

TCRdb independently ran MiXCR on the 5' RACE reads; one entry per CDR3 protein. The data hold 500,000 to 600,000 distinct CDR3 sequences, with 22% observed a single time. The CDR3 has 15 residues. Germline CDR1 SGHRS, CDR2 YFSETQ. V lost 7 bases, J lost 4 bases, and 18 bases lay in between. The same data also went into a second study, on T cells expressing NK-cell markers. From that study: Repertoires of TCR beta were obtained from T cells sorted as CD3+CD56+NKG2C+, CD3+CD56+NKG2C- and CD3+CD56-NKG2C+. In several experiments, sorting was restricted to alpha-beta TCR T cells by an anti-gamma-delta TCR antibody.

This TCR was recovered from a woman aged 18-29 years in good health. The chain has TRBV5-1 and TRBJ2-1; D tentatively reads TRBD1 or TRBD2 (5 bases each). The sequenced sample was CD4+ T cells sorted from blood. The CDR3 is CASGFNGAGYNEQFF. The CDR3 bases are TGCGCCAGCGGGTTCAACGGGGCAGGTTACAATGAGCAGTTCTTC. Complete variable domain (other parts from reference TRBV5-1 and TRBJ2-1): KAGVTQTPRYLIKTRGQQVTLSCSPISGHRSVSWYQQTPGQGLQFLFEYFSETQRNKGNFPGRFSGRQFSNSRSEMNVSTLELGDSALYLCASGFNGAGYNEQFFGPGTRLTVL.